A single sample gave rise to the 5 T cell receptor beta chains below, sequenced in a study of blood T cell repertoires in COVID-19. Measured with immunoSEQ multiplex PCR; TCRdb has only the in-frame clones, and not every one. The table lists more than 200,000 clones, 65% to 85% of them singletons. The sequenced sample was peripheral blood. The receptor source for this set is a man in his forties with active or convalescent COVID-19.

The chain joins TRBV6-5 to TRBJ2-2, with TRBD1 matching 7 bases. Germline assignment: CDR1 MNHEY and CDR2 SVGAGI. Trimming took 5 bases from V and 3 from J; bases not matched to a gene: 6. This CDR3 is built from 15 residues. This CDR3 is CASSPEQGYTGELFF. In nucleotides, the CDR3 is TGTGCCAGCAGTCCGGAACAGGGGTACACCGGGGAGCTGTTTTTT.

CDR3 in amino acids: CASKDLVTDTQYF. The DNA for the CDR3 is TGTGCCAGCAAGGATCTAGTCACAGATACGCAGTATTTT. The chain employs TRBV6-5 and TRBJ2-3; D is ambiguous. Trimming shortened V by 7 bases and J by 2 bases, and 10 bases separated the two germline ends. CDR3 length: 13 residues. Germline assignment: CDR1 MNHEY and CDR2 SVGAGI.

The rearrangement links TRBV5-1 to TRBJ2-5, with TRBD2 matching 7 bases. Germline values: CDR1 SGHRS, CDR2 YFSETQ. Trimming removed 0 bases from V and 4 bases from J; junction bases left unmatched: 9. This CDR3 is built from 16 residues. This CDR3 is CASSLARGRAGETQYF. CDR3 nucleotide sequence: TGCGCCAGCAGCTTGGCCCGGGGGAGGGCTGGAGAGACCCAGTACTTC.

The chain couples TRBV5-1 to TRBJ2-5, with a possible D match to TRBD2 (5 bases). V lost 2 bases and J 5 bases, leaving 13 bases between the germline ends. The length of the CDR3 is 14 residues. Per germline, CDR1 SGHRS and CDR2 YFSETQ. CDR3 residues: CASSFNIPGETQYF. CDR3 DNA sequence: TGCGCCAGCAGCTTCAATATCCCGGGGGAGACCCAGTACTTC. Looking up the rest from reference TRBV5-1 and TRBJ2-5 gives the full variable domain: KAGVTQTPRYLIKTRGQQVTLSCSPISGHRSVSWYQQTPGQGLQFLFEYFSETQRNKGNFPGRFSGRQFSNSRSEMNVSTLELGDSALYLCASSFNIPGETQYFGPGTRLLVL.

The chain employs TRBV7-9 and TRBJ2-5, with TRBD2 matching 9 bases. Trimming took 3 bases from V and 0 from J; bases not matched to a gene: 5. The CDR3 is made up of 16 amino acids. Germline loops: CDR1 SEHNR, CDR2 FQNEAQ (reference sequence). CDR3 residues: CASSFNSGGYQETQYF. CDR3 in DNA: TGTGCCAGCAGCTTTAATAGCGGGGGATACCAAGAGACCCAGTACTTC.